This T cell receptor beta chain comes out of a study of vaccination effects on CD4 cells after COVID-19. At the level of the study: Participants completed two doses of the BNT162b2 or mRNA-1273 vaccine. Study-wide findings and caveats: Clones that were induced by infection or by vaccine showed marked contraction late after vaccination.

Assay: immunoSEQ multiplex PCR; the TCRdb copy retains only in-frame clones and omits some. The profile shows tens of thousands of clones, 78% of them singletons. Peptide-pool stimulation followed by sequencing identified expanded antigen-specific CD4+ clonotypes in the ViraFEST assay. Having been cultured for ten to eleven days, the cells underwent CD4+ T cell isolation. Each vaccine recipient was nucleocapsid antibody negative and had no prior SARS-CoV-2 infection. Every well housed more than 1.5 million PBMC, which grew in culture alongside about 9 IU/ml IL-2 and about 10 ug/ml peptides. On days 3 and 7, fresh IL-2 medium replaced half the medium. A word on this clone: Its antigen remains unknown.

CDR3 length: 17 residues. Germline V gene sequence: CDR1 MGHDK, CDR2 SYGVNS. Trimming cost V 8 bases and J 5 bases; bases outside gene matches: 17. The sample here was CD4+ T cells from PBMCs cultured with SARS-CoV-2 spike peptides, taken before COVID-19 vaccination. The chain has TRBV25-1 and TRBJ2-2, with 7 bases lining up with TRBD1. The TCR originated in a human donor who received a COVID-19 vaccine. For the CDR3, the DNA is TGTGCCAGCGACCCGGGACCTTGGACAGGCAGAACCGGGGAGCTGTTTTTT. This gives the protein CASDPGPWTGRTGELFF.